This TCR beta chain was recorded in a study of blood T cell repertoires in COVID-19. This clone was counted only a few times. Germline V CDR1 and CDR2: SEHNR, FQNEAQ (reference sequence). This CDR3 spans 13 amino acids. With 2 bases removed from V and 7 bases from J, the gap between germline ends came to 11 bases. Sequencing was performed with immunoSEQ multiplex PCR; in TCRdb, only in-frame clones are kept and a portion is missing. The sample lists approximately 150,000 clones; approximately 84% were seen once. The genes are TRBV7-9 and TRBJ2-5; no definite D call. This clonotype originated in a woman between 50 and 59 years old with acute COVID-19. Sample: PBMCs or T cells enriched from blood (not recorded which). The CDR3 reads CASSLTDPGTQYF. DNA for the CDR3: TGTGCCAGCAGCTTAACAGACCCTGGGACCCAGTACTTC.